These 15 T cell receptor beta chains share one sample of origin, sequenced in a study of CXCR4 blockade with PD-1 therapy in pancreatic cancer. TCRdb's copy holds only in-frame clones and misses some; the assay was immunoSEQ multiplex PCR. The repertoire holds about 8,100 clones, with around three fifths as singletons. Specimen: tumor tissue. These receptors were obtained from a human donor with pancreatic ductal adenocarcinoma.

This clone has more than one count but fewer than ten. V gene TRBV23-1 combines with J gene TRBJ2-7; D might be TRBD2 (6 bases). TRBV23-1 has ORF status, its function being uncertain. Trimming removed 6 bases from V and 3 bases from J, with 24 bases in between. The CDR3 has 17 residues. CDR3 protein: CASSQDKVAAGHYEQYF. The CDR3 DNA follows: TGCGCCAGCAGCCAAGATAAAGTGGCGGCGGGGCACTACGAGCAGTACTTC.

The chain combines TRBV18 with TRBJ1-3; D is ambiguous. CDR1 is KGHSH and CDR2 is LQKENI in the germline V gene. The CDR3 extends over 16 amino acids. The V end lost 3 bases, the J end lost 4 bases, and 16 bases lay between the germline ends. CDR3 residues: CASSPAPPLLGNTIYF. Written as DNA, the CDR3 is TGTGCCAGCTCACCTGCCCCCCCGCTCCTCGGAAACACCATATATTTT.

V is TRBV10-1 and J is TRBJ1-4, with no clear D. V lost 0 bases, J lost 7 bases, and 15 bases lay in between. Germline V gene sequence: CDR1 WNHNN, CDR2 SYGVQD (reference sequence). This CDR3 is built from 16 residues. In DNA form, the CDR3 reads TGCGCCAGCAGTGAGTCGACGAGTCCTCGTCCTGAAAAACTGTTTTTT. It codes for CASSESTSPRPEKLFF.

This clone was counted only a few times. This rearrangement joins TRBV30 to TRBJ2-5, with D unresolved. The CDR3 extends over 12 amino acids. With 2 bases removed from V and 0 bases from J, the gap between germline ends came to 4 bases. Germline V CDR1 and CDR2: GTSNPN, SVGIG (reference sequence). CDR3 nucleotide sequence: TGTGCCTGGAGTAGCGACCAAGAGACCCAGTACTTC. It translates to CAWSSDQETQYF.

This clone was detected only a few times. The rearrangement joins TRBV15 to TRBJ2-3, with 11 bases identical to TRBD2. The CDR3 loop spans 18 amino acids. Trimming cost V 0 bases and J 7 bases; bases outside gene matches: 12. Germline V lookup: CDR1 LNHNV, CDR2 YYDKDF (reference sequence). In DNA form, the CDR3 reads TGTGCCACCAGCAGAGACCTCACTAGCGGGAGCGTGTATTATACGCAGTATTTT. It yields the protein CATSRDLTSGSVYYTQYF.

The chain recombines TRBV11-3 with TRBJ1-3; TRBD1 might be the D (6 bases). Germline V gene sequence: CDR1 SGHNT, CDR2 YENEEA. The ends were cut back, 3 bases at V and 1 base at J, with 13 bases in the middle. This CDR3 is built from 16 residues. DNA of the CDR3: TGTGCCAGCAGCTTTGGTCTGACAGGATCTGGAAACACCATATATTTT. Protein: CASSFGLTGSGNTIYF.

The chain is built from TRBV6-8 and TRBJ1-1; D remains unclear. The CDR3 is 13 residues long. The V end was cut by 2 bases, the J end by 5 bases, with 9 bases between. From germline, CDR1 is MNHGY and CDR2 SAAAGT. The CDR3 region has the DNA TGTGCCAGCAGTTACGGGTTAGGTACTGAAGCTTTCTTT. Its protein is CASSYGLGTEAFF.

The V and J genes are TRBV11-1 and TRBJ2-2; D unresolved. The germline V gene has CDR1 SGHAT and CDR2 FQDESV (reference sequence). The CDR3 length is 14 residues. Trimming removed 3 bases at V and 6 bases at J, with 11 bases between. The CDR3 sequence: CASSLRMGAGELFF. The CDR3 nucleotides read TGTGCCAGCAGCTTGAGAATGGGTGCCGGGGAGCTGTTTTTT.

This clone has a handful of counts. The gene calls are TRBV7-8 and TRBJ1-5; weak D call: TRBD1 (6 bases). The CDR3 consists of 15 residues. V lost 4 bases, J lost 9 bases, and 19 bases lay in between. The V gene's germline CDR1 is SGHVS and CDR2 FQNEAQ. For the CDR3, the DNA is TGTGCCAGCAGCTCCCGGGACACCGCCCGATCGCCCCAGCATTTT. Its protein is CASSSRDTARSPQHF.

The gene calls are TRBV1 and TRBJ2-2. TRBV1 is a listed pseudogene. CDR3 length equals 16 residues. CDR3 in DNA: TGCGCCAGCAGCCCCCAGCCGGGCGCGAACACCGGGGAGCTGTTTTTT. It encodes CASSPQPGANTGELFF.

The rearrangement uses TRBV29-1 and TRBJ2-1; D possibly corresponds to TRBD2 (5 bases). The CDR3 covers 16 residues. Trimming stripped 0 bases from V and 4 bases from J, with 16 bases between. Germline V gives CDR1 SQVTM, CDR2 ANQGSEA. In DNA form, the CDR3 reads TGCAGCGTTGAAGATCGGCGGGCCCCTCCTTACAATGAGCAGTTCTTC. This translates into CSVEDRRAPPYNEQFF.

The V gene is TRBV28, the J gene TRBJ2-3; D is unclear. Trimming removed 3 bases at V and 2 bases at J, with 6 bases between. The CDR3 is 13 amino acids. The V gene's germline CDR1 is MDHEN and CDR2 SYDVKM. The chain's CDR3 is CASSFPYTDTQYF. CDR3 bases: TGTGCCAGCAGTTTTCCATACACAGATACGCAGTATTTT. The complete variable domain, with remaining parts taken from reference TRBV28 and TRBJ2-3, reads DVKVTQSSRYLVKRTGEKVFLECVQDMDHENMFWYRQDPGLGLRLIYFSYDVKMKEKGDIPEGYSVSREKKERFSLILESASTNQTSMYLCASSFPYTDTQYFGPGTRLTVL.

This clone qualifies as medium-sized. The chain joins TRBV9 to TRBJ2-1; D not resolved. V lost 3 bases to trimming and J lost 4 bases, with 14 bases between them. CDR3 size: 15 residues. Germline V gene sequence: CDR1 SGDLS, CDR2 YYNGEE. This chain's CDR3 is CASSDQSALYNEQFF. Written as DNA, the CDR3 is TGTGCCAGCAGCGACCAATCGGCACTTTACAATGAGCAGTTCTTC.

The rearrangement joins TRBV19 to TRBJ2-7; the D gene is possibly TRBD1 (5 bases). This CDR3 spans 14 amino acids. From germline, CDR1 is LNHDA and CDR2 SQIVND (reference sequence). V lost 7 bases and J lost 3, with 16 bases in between. CDR3 sequence (DNA): TGTGCCAGTACCCAAAGGGGAAATAGCTACGAGCAGTACTTC. It encodes CASTQRGNSYEQYF.

The sample holds one count of this clone. The rearrangement links TRBV14 to TRBJ2-1; a possible D gene is TRBD1 (6 bases). Germline V gene lookup returns CDR1 SGHDN and CDR2 FVKESK. V was pared by 7 bases and J by 4 bases, with 17 bases between. The CDR3 runs 15 residues. Written as DNA, the CDR3 is TGTGCCAGCAACAAAGCCGGGACAAAATACAATGAGCAGTTCTTC. Protein product: CASNKAGTKYNEQFF.